This TCR beta chain originates from a study of shared clonotypes between healthy human individuals. At the level of the study: Every donor yielded three CD4 naive, three CD4 memory, two CD8 naive and one CD8 memory plate. Findings and caveats of the study: Incompleteness in sorted-subset sequencing, despite large depth, was shown by rarefaction.

Naive CD8 cells lacked CD45RO and underwent positive selection for CCR7, leaving out terminally differentiated effector memory CD45RA+ cells. The protocol was immunoSEQ multiplex PCR, while the TCRdb copy is restricted to in-frame clones and leaves out a portion. In the table there are roughly 2,000,000 clones, about 94% of which are singletons. Germline loops: CDR1 MNHEY, CDR2 SVGAGI. V gave up 4 bases and J gave up 0 bases, with 14 bases separating them. The CDR3 covers 16 residues. For this clone: Its specificity is not known.

The material sequenced was naive CD8+ T cells sorted from blood. The clonotype was recovered from a young man in good health. The chain carries TRBV6-5 and TRBJ2-3; TRBD2 might be the D (5 bases). CDR3 loop: CASSWGVRPSTDTQYF. The CDR3 nucleotides are TGTGCCAGCAGTTGGGGAGTCCGACCTAGCACAGATACGCAGTATTTT.